One sample yielded the 4 T cell receptor beta chains listed below, sequenced in a study of shared clonotypes between healthy human individuals. CD45RO-negative, CCR7-selected cells formed the naive CD8 fraction, which excluded terminally differentiated effector memory CD45RA+ cells. Method: immunoSEQ multiplex PCR; TCRdb's copy keeps in-frame clones and lacks some. The sample has almost 700,000 clones, approximately 90% seen once. The specimen was naive CD8+ T cells sorted from blood. The receptors shown here come from a man between 25 and 39 years old in good health.

This chain links TRBV25-1 with TRBJ2-2; TRBD2 might be the D (5 bases). The germline CDR1 and CDR2 sequences are MGHDK and SYGVNS. This CDR3 is built from 13 residues. With 4 bases removed from V and 6 bases from J, the gap between germline ends came to 9 bases. DNA of the CDR3: TGTGCCAGCAGTGGAGGGTTCCCCGGGGAGCTGTTTTTT. Translation gives CASSGGFPGELFF.

The chain carries TRBV9 and TRBJ1-5; no definite D call. Germline-derived CDR1 and CDR2 are SGDLS and YYNGEE. The V end lost 2 bases, the J end lost 4 bases, and 19 bases lay between the germline ends. The CDR3 runs to 17 residues. The CDR3 loop reads CASSVGEGVGPNQPQHF. CDR3 nucleotides: TGTGCCAGCAGCGTTGGGGAGGGCGTGGGCCCGAATCAGCCCCAGCATTTT.

The chain carries TRBV11-2 and TRBJ2-5; D call uncertain. The CDR3 runs to 15 residues. V was cut by 3 bases and J by 2 bases, with 13 bases left in between. Germline V gene data show CDR1 as SGHAT and CDR2 as FQNNGV. CDR3 coding DNA: TGTGCCAGCAGCTTCTTAGTAGGGCTACAAGAGACCCAGTACTTC. Encoded protein: CASSFLVGLQETQYF.

The chain uses TRBV28 and TRBJ2-5, with a possible D match to TRBD1 (5 bases). The germline V and J ends were trimmed by 5 bases and 0 bases, with 22 bases remaining between them. The CDR3 consists of 18 residues. Germline assignment: CDR1 MDHEN and CDR2 SYDVKM. CDR3 sequence: CASSLQPDRQIYQETQYF. CDR3 DNA sequence: TGTGCCAGCAGTCTACAACCCGATCGACAGATCTACCAAGAGACCCAGTACTTC.